This T cell receptor (beta chain) was captured in a study of cytomegalovirus exposure and HLA in healthy donors. Whole-study results and caveats: In a later analysis, specific HLA alleles were associated with 15,000 to 20,000 TCR beta sequences at a 0.05 false discovery rate. Being indistinguishable, some V segments were excluded, TRBV6-2 and TRBV6-3 among them.

This CDR3 comprises 13 residues. Germline CDR1 and CDR2: SGHRS and YFSETQ. V lost 4 bases and J lost 8; bases outside the gene matches: 6. PCR amplification relied on 60 Vbeta primers (plus 13 Jbeta primers). Sequencing was performed with immunoSEQ multiplex PCR; in TCRdb, only in-frame clones are kept and a portion is missing. The table has about 150,000 clones, approximately 79% seen once. Notes on this clone: Its antigen is not identified.

Sequencing was performed on PBMCs. The V gene is TRBV5-1, the J gene TRBJ1-2; TRBD1 agrees at 9 bases. This clonotype was obtained from a male donor in good health and CMV-seronegative. The DNA of the CDR3 is TGCGCCAGCAGCACCGGGACAGGGTACGGCTACACCTTC. Translated, it gives CASSTGTGYGYTF.